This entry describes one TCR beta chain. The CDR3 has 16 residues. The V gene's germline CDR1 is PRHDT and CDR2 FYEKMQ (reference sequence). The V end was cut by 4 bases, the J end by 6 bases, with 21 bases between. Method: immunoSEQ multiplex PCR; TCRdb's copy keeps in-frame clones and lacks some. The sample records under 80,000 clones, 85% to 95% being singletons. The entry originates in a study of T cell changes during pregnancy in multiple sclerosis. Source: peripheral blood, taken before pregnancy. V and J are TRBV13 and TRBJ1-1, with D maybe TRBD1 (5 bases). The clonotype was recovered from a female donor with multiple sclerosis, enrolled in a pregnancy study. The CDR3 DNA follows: TGTGCCAGCAGCTCCAGTGGGAGGGGTCAATTAGCTGAAGCTTTCTTT. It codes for CASSSSGRGQLAEAFF.